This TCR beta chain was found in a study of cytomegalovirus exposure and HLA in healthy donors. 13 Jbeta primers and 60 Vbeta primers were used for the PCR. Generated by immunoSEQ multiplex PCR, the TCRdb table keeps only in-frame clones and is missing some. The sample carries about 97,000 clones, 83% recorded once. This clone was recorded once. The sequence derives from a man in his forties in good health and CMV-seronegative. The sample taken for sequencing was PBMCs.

CDR3 bases: TGTGCCAGTAGTATAACAGGGCTCGTCTATGGCTACACCTTC. It codes for CASSITGLVYGYTF. The gene calls are TRBV19 and TRBJ1-2; perhaps TRBD1 as D (6 bases). The CDR3 has 14 amino acids. Germline lookup yields CDR1 LNHDA and CDR2 SQIVND (reference sequence). V was trimmed by 2 bases and J by 4 bases, leaving 11 bases between them.